One sample yielded the 9 T cell receptor beta chains listed below, sequenced in a study of T cell changes during pregnancy in multiple sclerosis (dated 2019 in TCRdb). Library construction relied on the immunoSEQ multiplex PCR assay. Sourced from immuneACCESS, this table was stored by TCRdb with only in-frame sequences that have V and J called. A share of the clones is absent; for the studies checked, an unresolved V gene accounts for under half, and the remainder has no known explanation. This sample gives about 24,000 clones in total; roughly nine tenths of them show up just once. The ten largest clones take up more than 8% of the sample. Sequencing used CD8+ T cells from peripheral blood mononuclear cells, obtained in the third trimester of pregnancy. These receptors all stem from a female donor in good health, enrolled as a control in a pregnancy study.

Only one count was recorded for this clone. The chain joins TRBV27 to TRBJ1-1; TRBD1 matches at 9 bases. With 4 bases clipped from V and 13 bases from J, the junction kept 13 bases outside the gene matches. Germline assignment: CDR1 MNHEY and CDR2 SMNVEV (reference sequence). The CDR3 contains 14 residues. The CDR3 here is CASSSGGQGVGGFF. In nucleotides, the CDR3 is TGTGCCAGCAGTTCCGGGGGACAGGGCGTGGGGGGTTTCTTT.

V usage is TRBV20-1 and J usage is TRBJ2-2; no reliable D call. Germline-derived CDR1 and CDR2 are DFQATT and SNEGSKA (reference sequence). V lost 5 bases to trimming and J lost 7 bases, with 8 bases between them. CDR3 length: 11 residues. The CDR3 DNA reads TGCAGTGCTCGAGGCGTCGGGGAGCTGTTTTTT. Its protein is CSARGVGELFF.

The rearrangement uses TRBV6-6 and TRBJ2-1; TRBD2 matches at 7 bases. The CDR3 extends over 15 amino acids. J lost 6 bases, V lost 5 bases, and 10 bases had no gene match. Germline V gene lookup returns CDR1 MNHNY and CDR2 SVGAGI (reference sequence). The CDR3 coding sequence is TGTGCCAGCAGTCCGTTTTTGGGGGGGGGCAATGAGCAGTTCTTC. It yields the protein CASSPFLGGGNEQFF.

This chain connects TRBV6-1 to TRBJ1-4, with TRBD1 matching over 9 bases. Trimming took 6 bases from V and 5 from J; bases not matched to a gene: 4. The CDR3 totals 14 residues. The germline gives CDR1 MNHNS, CDR2 SASEGT. The CDR3 nucleotides are TGTGCCAGCAGGAGGACAGGGGAAAATGAAAAACTGTTTTTT. Translation: CASRRTGENEKLFF.

The gene calls are TRBV11-3 and TRBJ2-2; 12 positions match TRBD2. CDR3 size: 19 residues. V gave up 6 bases and J gave up 6 bases; unmatched junction bases: 17. Germline V CDR1 and CDR2: SGHNT, YENEEA. CDR3 sequence reads: CASRSWTSGNSLTPGELFF. The CDR3 DNA sequence: TGTGCCAGCAGAAGTTGGACTAGCGGGAATTCATTAACCCCCGGGGAGCTGTTTTTT.

The chain joins TRBV6-5 to TRBJ1-1; D is uncertain. Germline V gives CDR1 MNHEY, CDR2 SVGAGI. The CDR3 loop spans 14 amino acids. V was clipped by 4 bases and J by 0 bases, with 9 bases between them. The CDR3: CASSLGSLNTEAFF. CDR3 nucleotide sequence: TGTGCCAGCAGTTTGGGCAGTCTGAACACTGAAGCTTTCTTT.

V gene TRBV5-6 combines with J gene TRBJ2-7; 7 nucleotides agree with TRBD1. V lost 4 bases to trimming and J lost 5 bases; unmatched junction nucleotides: 12. The V gene's germline CDR1 is SGHDT and CDR2 YYEEEE. The length of the CDR3 is 15 residues. In DNA form, the CDR3 reads TGTGCCAGCAGCCTCATGCTACAGGGGAGAAACGAGCAGTACTTC. It translates to CASSLMLQGRNEQYF.

V gene TRBV11-1 combines with J gene TRBJ2-7; 7 positions agree with TRBD1. This CDR3 is 15 amino acids long. V lost 0 bases and J lost 0; bases outside the gene matches: 2. CDR1 and CDR2 from the germline V gene are SGHAT and FQDESV (reference sequence). The CDR3 bases are TGTGCCAGCAGCTTAGCCTGGACAGGCTCCTACGAGCAGTACTTC. It codes for CASSLAWTGSYEQYF.

This chain links TRBV12-5 with TRBJ2-7; no firm D call. This CDR3 has 12 residues. V was trimmed by 5 bases and J by 2 bases, leaving 7 bases between them. CDR1 and CDR2 from the germline V gene are LGHNT and FRNRAP. CDR3 sequence (DNA): TGTGCTAGTGGTCCAGTACCCTACGAGCAGTACTTC. Its translation is CASGPVPYEQYF.